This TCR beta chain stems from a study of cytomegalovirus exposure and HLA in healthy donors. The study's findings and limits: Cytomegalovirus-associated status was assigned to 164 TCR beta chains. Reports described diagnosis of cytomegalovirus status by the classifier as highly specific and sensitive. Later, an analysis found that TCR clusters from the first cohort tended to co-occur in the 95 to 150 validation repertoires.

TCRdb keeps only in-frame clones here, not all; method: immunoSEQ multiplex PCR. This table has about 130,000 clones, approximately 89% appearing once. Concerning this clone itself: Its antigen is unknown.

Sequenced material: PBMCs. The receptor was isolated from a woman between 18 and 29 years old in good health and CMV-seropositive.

CDR3: CASSRGQGAYNEQFF. As DNA, the CDR3 is TGTGCCAGCAGCAGAGGACAGGGGGCCTACAATGAGCAGTTCTTC. The chain recombines TRBV7-2 with TRBJ2-1, with TRBD1 identical over 10 bases. The CDR3 totals 15 residues. With 5 bases clipped from V and 2 bases from J, the junction kept 3 bases outside the gene matches. Germline values: CDR1 SGHTA, CDR2 FQGNSA.